This TCR beta chain originates from a study of T cells after yellow fever vaccination. 5'RACE template switching added a universal primer site and UMIs to TCR cDNA. TCRdb reprocessed the 5' RACE reads via MiXCR and lists one record per CDR3 protein. The sample lists approximately 74,000 distinct CDR3 sequences; approximately 7% were seen once. The clonotype comes from a man between 18 and 29 years old who received the YFV17D yellow fever vaccine. Sequences were derived from CD8+ T cells sorted from PBMCs, sampled 5 days after the first yellow fever vaccination.

CDR3 in amino acids: CSADGTSGGSSYNEQFF. DNA of the CDR3: TGCAGCGCTGATGGGACTAGCGGGGGGAGCTCCTACAATGAGCAGTTCTTC. The rearrangement joins TRBV29-1 to TRBJ2-1; 15 nucleotides line up with TRBD2. V was pared by 7 bases and J by 0 bases, with 7 bases of the junction left unmatched. Germline CDR1 and CDR2: SQVTM and ANQGSEA. The CDR3 sequence is 17 residues long.